This T cell receptor (beta chain) was recorded in a study of cytotoxic CD8 clonotypes in ibrutinib-treated CLL. Findings and caveats of the study: Baseline clonality exceeded age-matched healthy donors and tracked circulating CD8+ T-cell counts. At ibrutinib response, clonality increased, and at progression it declined back toward baseline.

This clone turned up a few times. Its specificity is not known. Germline V gene sequence: CDR1 SQVTM, CDR2 ANQGSEA. The CDR3 is made up of 11 amino acids. Trimming removed 3 bases at V and 6 bases at J, with 5 bases between. This table comes from immunoSEQ multiplex PCR, and its TCRdb copy is limited to in-frame clones, with some not included. This sample has about 150,000 clones, with about 76% found just once. The sequenced sample was PBMCs, obtained after 24 months of ibrutinib treatment. The TCR originated in a human donor with chronic lymphocytic leukemia. This rearrangement joins TRBV29-1 to TRBJ1-4, with D unresolved. The CDR3 region is CSVERDEKLFF. In nucleotides, the CDR3 is TGCAGCGTTGAGCGGGATGAAAAACTGTTTTTT.